This T cell receptor (beta chain) appears in the sequencing data of a study of blood T cell repertoires in COVID-19. Study-level background: Researchers got acute and convalescent COVID-19 samples from the United States, Italy and Spain. The analysed material was cDNA or gDNA that came from T cells, B-cell-depleted T cells, or PBMCs.

CDR3 length: 12 residues. V dropped 0 bases and J dropped 5 bases, with 5 bases sitting between them. CDR1 and CDR2 from the germline V gene are SGHRS and YFSETQ. In the original analysis: Amplification of reference gene primers provided the estimated nucleated cell counts. Sequencing was performed with immunoSEQ multiplex PCR; in TCRdb, only in-frame clones are kept and a portion is missing. The V and J calls and clone size come from that table; D and trimming were worked out from the DNA. The sample contains about 260,000 clones, approximately 82% of which appear only once. This clone came up a few times.

The clonotype comes from a woman over 75 with acute or convalescent COVID-19. The specimen was peripheral blood. The chain has TRBV5-1 and TRBJ2-5, with no clear D. The CDR3 protein is CASSLDSETQYF. CDR3 DNA sequence: TGCGCCAGCAGCTTGGATTCGGAGACCCAGTACTTC.